This T cell receptor (beta chain) was sequenced during a study of blood T cell repertoires in COVID-19. In the study overall: Sources were T cells, B-cell-depleted T cells, or PBMCs; the material itself was cDNA or gDNA.

Trimming at V came to 2 bases and at J to 5 bases, leaving 3 bases not matched to a gene. Germline-derived CDR1 and CDR2 are SGHNT and YYREEE (reference sequence). This CDR3 is built from 14 residues. The authors' processing: Counts of nucleated cells, estimated from reference gene primer amplification, were obtained. Measured with immunoSEQ multiplex PCR; TCRdb has only the in-frame clones, and not every one. The DNA was the basis for D and trimming; V, J and clone size are from that table. The profile shows about 97,000 clones, about 85% of them singletons. The sample comprised peripheral blood. The source is a woman aged 70-85 years with active or convalescent COVID-19. The chain combines TRBV5-4 with TRBJ1-5; 8 bases fit TRBD1. The CDR3 loop reads CASSFDRGDQPQHF. The CDR3 DNA reads TGTGCCAGCAGCTTTGACAGGGGAGATCAGCCCCAGCATTTT.